The clone carrying this T cell receptor (beta chain) was seen many times. As yet, its antigen is unknown. The entry originates in a study of CD8 T cells in ankylosing spondylitis. General study findings and limits: Relatively rare in peripheral blood, disease-linked clones were also CD8+. Significantly higher representation of disease-linked clones was reported for matched ankylosing spondylitis synovial fluid. In ankylosing spondylitis blood, a motif of eight highly homologous TCR beta variants appeared characteristic.

V lost 0 bases, J lost 9 bases, and 15 bases lay in between. This CDR3 has 14 amino acids. CDR1 GTSNPN and CDR2 SVGIG come from the germline V gene (reference sequence). Quantitative barcoded 5'-RACE was used to prepare TCR beta libraries. From the 5' RACE reads, TCRdb called clonotypes with MiXCR, one entry per CDR3 protein. The top ten clones hold roughly 29% of a sample with some 85,000 distinct CDR3 sequences, just under 9% of them seen once. This TCR was sampled from a male donor with ankylosing spondylitis. Sequenced sample: blood, either unsorted or a sorted T cell fraction (not recorded which). This rearrangement joins TRBV30 to TRBJ2-1; perhaps TRBD2 as D (6 bases). CDR3 DNA: TGTGCCTGGAGTGTAGGTTCCCGGGAGTTTGAGCAGTTCTTC. The encoded protein is CAWSVGSREFEQFF.